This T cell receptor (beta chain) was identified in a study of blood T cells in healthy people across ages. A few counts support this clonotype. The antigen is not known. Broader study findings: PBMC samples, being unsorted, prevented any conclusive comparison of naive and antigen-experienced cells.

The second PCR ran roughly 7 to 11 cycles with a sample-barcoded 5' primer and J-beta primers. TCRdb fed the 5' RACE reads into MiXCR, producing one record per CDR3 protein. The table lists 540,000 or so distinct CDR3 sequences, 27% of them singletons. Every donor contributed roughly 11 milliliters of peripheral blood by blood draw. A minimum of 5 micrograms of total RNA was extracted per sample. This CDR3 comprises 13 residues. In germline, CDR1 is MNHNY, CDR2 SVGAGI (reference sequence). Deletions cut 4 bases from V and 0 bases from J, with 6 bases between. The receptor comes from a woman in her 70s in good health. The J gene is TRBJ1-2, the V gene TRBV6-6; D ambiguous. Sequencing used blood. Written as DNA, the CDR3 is TGTGCCAGCAGTTCGACCACTAACTATGGCTACACCTTC. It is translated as CASSSTTNYGYTF.